This section outlines one T cell receptor (beta chain) sequence together with its context. The data stem from a study of blood T cell repertoires in COVID-19. Whole-study context: The United States, Italy and Spain provided the acute and convalescent COVID-19 samples. T cells, B-cell-depleted T cells, or PBMCs supplied cDNA or gDNA.

This CDR3 spans 17 amino acids. Per the germline V gene, CDR1 is LGHDT and CDR2 is YNNKEL (reference sequence). Trimming took 3 bases from V and 3 from J; bases not matched to a gene: 12. In the original analysis: How many nucleated cells were present was estimated from reference gene primer amplification. Clones were sequenced by immunoSEQ multiplex PCR, and TCRdb holds only the in-frame ones, with some missing. Clone size and V and J calls were adopted from that table, with D and trimming inferred from the DNA. This sample has approximately 200,000 clones; 85% occur once, and the top ten carry just under 1%.

The sequence derives from a man aged 40-49 years with acute or convalescent COVID-19. Sequencing input: peripheral blood. This chain uses TRBV3-1 (or the pseudogene TRBV3-2) with TRBJ2-3, with 7 bases lining up with TRBD1. CDR3 DNA sequence: TGTGCCAGCAGCCAGGCAGGGGGTAGTGTGCGAACAGATACGCAGTATTTT. It is translated as CASSQAGGSVRTDTQYF.